Listed here are 8 T cell receptor beta chains from one sample, sequenced in a study of beta chain features in type 1 diabetes. These receptors are not linked to any known antigen. As every portion of the isolated RNA was reverse transcribed, the sequencing read expressed TCRB transcripts. Generated by immunoSEQ multiplex PCR, the TCRdb table keeps only in-frame clones and is missing some. In the table there are around 710,000 clones, roughly 12% of which are singletons. Study-wide results and limits: TCRB CDR3 length was moderately but significantly reduced in all four CD4+ subsets of Type 1 diabetes patients.

Sequencing was performed on naive CD4+ T cells from blood. These receptors all come from a man aged 25 to 40 with type 1 diabetes.

This clone was seen a few times. The V call is TRBV11-2, the J call TRBJ2-6; D unclear. This CDR3 is built from 15 residues. Germline V lookup: CDR1 SGHAT, CDR2 FQNNGV. The V gene lost 5 bases and the J gene lost 1 base, with 9 bases spanning the gap. CDR3: CASSLVQSGANVLTF. CDR3 sequence (DNA): TGTGCCAGCAGCCTAGTCCAGTCTGGGGCCAACGTCCTGACTTTC.

This rearrangement joins TRBV10-3 to TRBJ1-3; D possibly corresponds to TRBD1 (6 bases). Between the trimmed V and J ends, which lost 5 bases and 5 bases, there was a span of 16 bases. There are 15 residues in the CDR3. Germline V gene data show CDR1 as ENHRY and CDR2 as SYGVKD. The CDR3 bases are TGTGCCATCAGTACCTTCTCGGGACACAGAAACACCATATATTTT. Its protein product is CAISTFSGHRNTIYF.

This clone was seen a few times. The J gene is TRBJ2-3, the V gene TRBV7-2; D gene ambiguous. The germline V gene encodes CDR1 SGHTA and CDR2 FQGNSA. The CDR3 is made up of 14 amino acids. Between the trimmed V and J ends, which lost 7 bases and 2 bases, there was a span of 13 bases. CDR3: CASNSPSLTDTQYF. In DNA, the CDR3 is TGTGCCAGCAACTCTCCGTCCCTCACAGATACGCAGTATTTT.

A few counts support this clone. V is TRBV9 and J is TRBJ1-4; tentative D call: TRBD1 (6 bases). This CDR3 contains 17 residues. Germline V gives CDR1 SGDLS, CDR2 YYNGEE. Trimming left V 4 bases short and J 8 bases short, with 24 bases between. The CDR3 DNA sequence: TGTGCCAGCAGCCCAAACCGACAGGTTTATTTGGGGGAAAAACTGTTTTTT. Encoded protein: CASSPNRQVYLGEKLFF.

V is TRBV6-6 and J is TRBJ1-2, with a tentative D call TRBD1 (6 bases). The germline V and J ends were trimmed by 6 bases and 6 bases, with 20 bases remaining between them. The CDR3 extends over 15 amino acids. In germline, CDR1 is MNHNY, CDR2 SVGAGI (reference sequence). The CDR3 nucleotides are TGTGCCAGCAGAAACTCGGGGACACAATCGGATGGCTACACCTTC. Its protein product is CASRNSGTQSDGYTF.

This clone was counted between two and nine times. The J gene is TRBJ2-3, the V gene TRBV29-1; weak D call: TRBD2 (6 bases). CDR1 is SQVTM and CDR2 is ANQGSEA in the germline V gene. The CDR3 loop spans 15 amino acids. Deletions cut 6 bases from V and 3 bases from J, with 19 bases between. CDR3 in DNA: TGCAGCGTCCAGCGGCCTAGCGAGTTTACAGATACGCAGTATTTT. Its protein product is CSVQRPSEFTDTQYF.

This clone has just a few counts. The chain has TRBV7-8 and TRBJ2-3; the match to TRBD2 covers 10 bases. CDR1 and CDR2 from the germline V gene are SGHVS and FQNEAQ. The CDR3 extends over 16 amino acids. Trimming took 3 bases from V and 0 from J; bases not matched to a gene: 3. CDR3 DNA: TGTGCCAGCAGCTTCTTAGCGGGGGGCAGCACAGATACGCAGTATTTT. The encoded protein is CASSFLAGGSTDTQYF.

This rearrangement joins TRBV15 to TRBJ2-3; 10 bases are a match to TRBD2. Germline values: CDR1 LNHNV, CDR2 YYDKDF (reference sequence). V shed 0 bases and J 0 bases; nucleotides not matched to a gene: 9. The CDR3 contains 19 residues. The CDR3 coding sequence is TGTGCCACCAGCAGAGAAGGGGTAGCGGGGGGCACCAGCACAGATACGCAGTATTTT. It encodes CATSREGVAGGTSTDTQYF.